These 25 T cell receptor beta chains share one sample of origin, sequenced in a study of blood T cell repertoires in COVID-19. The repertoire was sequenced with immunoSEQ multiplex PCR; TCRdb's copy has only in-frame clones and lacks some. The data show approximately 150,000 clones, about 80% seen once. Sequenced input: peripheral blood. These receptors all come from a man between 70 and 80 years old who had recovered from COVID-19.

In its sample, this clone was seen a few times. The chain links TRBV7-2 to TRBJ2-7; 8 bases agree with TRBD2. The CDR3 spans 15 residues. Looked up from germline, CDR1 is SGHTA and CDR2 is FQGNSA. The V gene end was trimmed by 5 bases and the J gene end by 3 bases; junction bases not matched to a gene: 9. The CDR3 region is CASSVGLDIFYEQYF. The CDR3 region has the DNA TGTGCCAGCAGCGTGGGACTAGACATTTTCTACGAGCAGTACTTC.

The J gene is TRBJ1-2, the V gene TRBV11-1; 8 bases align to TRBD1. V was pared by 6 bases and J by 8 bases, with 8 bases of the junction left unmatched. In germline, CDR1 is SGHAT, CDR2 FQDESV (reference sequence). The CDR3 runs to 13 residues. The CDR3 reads CASSSTGGEGYTF. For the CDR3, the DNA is TGTGCCAGCAGTTCAACAGGGGGTGAAGGCTACACCTTC.

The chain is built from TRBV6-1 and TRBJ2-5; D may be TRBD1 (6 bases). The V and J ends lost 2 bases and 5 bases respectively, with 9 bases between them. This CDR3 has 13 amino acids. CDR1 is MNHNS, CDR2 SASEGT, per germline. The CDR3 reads CASSEQGWETQYF. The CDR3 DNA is TGTGCCAGCAGTGAACAGGGGTGGGAGACCCAGTACTTC.

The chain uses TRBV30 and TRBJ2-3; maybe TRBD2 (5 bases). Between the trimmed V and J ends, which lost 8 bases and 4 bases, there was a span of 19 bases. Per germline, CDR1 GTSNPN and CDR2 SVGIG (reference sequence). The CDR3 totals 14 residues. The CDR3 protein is CAGRGGSRSDTQYF. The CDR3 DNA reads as TGTGCCGGACGAGGTGGGAGTCGGTCAGATACGCAGTATTTT.

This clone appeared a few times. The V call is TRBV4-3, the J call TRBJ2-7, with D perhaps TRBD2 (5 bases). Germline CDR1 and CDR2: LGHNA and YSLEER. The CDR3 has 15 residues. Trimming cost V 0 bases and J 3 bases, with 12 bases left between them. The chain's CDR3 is CASSQDGGPNYEQYF. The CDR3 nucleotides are TGCGCCAGCAGCCAAGATGGAGGCCCAAACTACGAGCAGTACTTC.

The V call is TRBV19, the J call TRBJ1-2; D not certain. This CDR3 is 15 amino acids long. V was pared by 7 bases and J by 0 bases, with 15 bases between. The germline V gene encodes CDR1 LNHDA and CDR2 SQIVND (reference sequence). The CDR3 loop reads CASTSPGRSNYGYTF. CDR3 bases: TGTGCCAGTACCTCCCCGGGGAGATCTAACTATGGCTACACCTTC.

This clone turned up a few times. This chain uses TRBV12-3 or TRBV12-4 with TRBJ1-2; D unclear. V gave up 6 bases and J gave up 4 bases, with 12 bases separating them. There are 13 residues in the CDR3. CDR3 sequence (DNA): TGTGCCAGCAGCCCCTACGGAGCCTATGGCTACACCTTC. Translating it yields CASSPYGAYGYTF.

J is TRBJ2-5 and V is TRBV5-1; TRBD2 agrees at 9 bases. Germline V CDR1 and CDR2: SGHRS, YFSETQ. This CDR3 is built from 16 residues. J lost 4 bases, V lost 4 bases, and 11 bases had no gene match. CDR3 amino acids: CASSPQTSGGGETQYF. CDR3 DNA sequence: TGCGCCAGCAGCCCCCAGACTAGCGGAGGGGGAGAGACCCAGTACTTC.

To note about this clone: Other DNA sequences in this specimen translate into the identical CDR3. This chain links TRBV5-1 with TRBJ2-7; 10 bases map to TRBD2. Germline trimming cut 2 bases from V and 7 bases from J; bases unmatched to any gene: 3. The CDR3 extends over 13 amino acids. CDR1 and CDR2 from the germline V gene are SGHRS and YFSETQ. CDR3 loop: CASSLAGGREQYF. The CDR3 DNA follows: TGCGCCAGCAGCTTAGCGGGAGGGCGTGAGCAGTACTTC.

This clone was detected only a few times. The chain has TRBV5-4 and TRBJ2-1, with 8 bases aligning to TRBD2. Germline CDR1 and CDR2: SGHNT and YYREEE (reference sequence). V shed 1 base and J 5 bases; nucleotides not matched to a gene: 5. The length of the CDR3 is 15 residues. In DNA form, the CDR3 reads TGTGCCAGCAGCTTGTCGGGGGGGTCCCACAATGAGCAGTTCTTC. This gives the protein CASSLSGGSHNEQFF.

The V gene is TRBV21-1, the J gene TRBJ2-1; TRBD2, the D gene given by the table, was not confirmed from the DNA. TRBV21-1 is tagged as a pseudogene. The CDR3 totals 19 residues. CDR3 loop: CASTPGLAGPNTDYNEQFF. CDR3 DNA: TGTGCCAGCACCCCGGGACTAGCGGGACCAAATACTGATTACAATGAGCAGTTCTTC.

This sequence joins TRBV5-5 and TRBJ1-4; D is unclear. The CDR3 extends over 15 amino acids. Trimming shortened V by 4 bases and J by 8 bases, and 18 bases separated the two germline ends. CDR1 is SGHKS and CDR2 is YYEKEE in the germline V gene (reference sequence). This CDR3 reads CASSPVVLEGEKLFF. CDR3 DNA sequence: TGTGCCAGCAGCCCGGTGGTCCTAGAGGGAGAAAAACTGTTTTTT.

The CDR3 nucleotides read TGTGCCAGCAGTTACGTAGCGGGAGGATACAATGAGCAGTTCTTC. Amino acid sequence: CASSYVAGGYNEQFF. The chain links TRBV6-6 to TRBJ2-1, with 10 bases aligning to TRBD2. Germline trimming cut 2 bases from V and 4 bases from J; bases unmatched to any gene: 2. Germline V gene data show CDR1 as MNHNY and CDR2 as SVGAGI (reference sequence). This CDR3 has 15 amino acids.

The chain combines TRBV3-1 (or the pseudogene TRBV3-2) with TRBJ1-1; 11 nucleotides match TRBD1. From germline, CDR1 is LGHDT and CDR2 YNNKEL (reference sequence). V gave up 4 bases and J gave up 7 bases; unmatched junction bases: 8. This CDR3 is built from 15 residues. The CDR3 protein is CASSLRDRGADEAFF. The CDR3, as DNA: TGTGCCAGCAGCCTCCGGGACAGGGGGGCGGATGAAGCTTTCTTT.

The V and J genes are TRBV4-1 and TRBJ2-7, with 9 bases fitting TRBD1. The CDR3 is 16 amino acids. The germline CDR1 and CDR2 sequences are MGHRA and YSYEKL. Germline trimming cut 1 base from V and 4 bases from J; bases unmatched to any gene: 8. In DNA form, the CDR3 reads TGCGCCAGCAGCCAAGCTTGGGACAGGGCTATATACGAGCAGTACTTC. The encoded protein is CASSQAWDRAIYEQYF.

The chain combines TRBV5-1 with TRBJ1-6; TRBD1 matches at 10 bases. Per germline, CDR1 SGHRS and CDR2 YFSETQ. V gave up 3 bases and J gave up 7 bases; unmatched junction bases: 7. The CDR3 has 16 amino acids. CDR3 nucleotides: TGCGCCAGCAGCTCCGGAGACAGGGGGCGGAATTCACCCCTCCACTTT. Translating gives CASSSGDRGRNSPLHF.

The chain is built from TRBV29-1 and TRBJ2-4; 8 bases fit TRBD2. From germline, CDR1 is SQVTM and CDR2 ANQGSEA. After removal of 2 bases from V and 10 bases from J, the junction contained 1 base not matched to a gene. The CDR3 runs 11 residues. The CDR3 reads CSVELAGIQYF. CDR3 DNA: TGCAGCGTTGAATTAGCGGGGATTCAGTACTTC.

CDR3 in DNA: TGTGCCAGTAGTACACTGGGACTAGCGGACGGCTCAAACACCGGGGAGCTGTTTTTT. Translating gives CASSTLGLADGSNTGELFF. V usage is TRBV19 and J usage is TRBJ2-2, with 11 bases fitting TRBD2. Germline V gene data show CDR1 as LNHDA and CDR2 as SQIVND (reference sequence). V trimming: 4 bases; J trimming: 2 bases; junction bases outside the gene matches: 12. CDR3 length equals 19 residues.

The CDR3 coding sequence is TGTGCCAGCAGCTTAGTTGGGGGCCCCGGGGAGCTGTTTTTT. Protein: CASSLVGGPGELFF. V is TRBV11-3 and J is TRBJ2-2; possibly TRBD1 for D (6 bases). The V gene lost 1 base and the J gene lost 6 bases, with 9 bases spanning the gap. Looked up from germline, CDR1 is SGHNT and CDR2 is YENEEA. The CDR3 is 14 amino acids.

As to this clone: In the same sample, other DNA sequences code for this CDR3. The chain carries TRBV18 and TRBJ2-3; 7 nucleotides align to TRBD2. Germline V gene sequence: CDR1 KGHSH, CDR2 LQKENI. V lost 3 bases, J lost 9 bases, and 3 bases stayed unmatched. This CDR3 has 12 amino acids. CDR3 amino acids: CASSPGGDTQYF. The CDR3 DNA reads TGTGCCAGCTCACCGGGAGGGGACACGCAGTATTTT. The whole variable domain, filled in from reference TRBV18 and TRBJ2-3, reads NAGVMQNPRHLVRRRGQEARLRCSPMKGHSHVYWYRQLPEEGLKFMVYLQKENIIDESGMPKERFSAEFPKEGPSILRIQQVVRGDSAAYFCASSPGGDTQYFGPGTRLTVL.

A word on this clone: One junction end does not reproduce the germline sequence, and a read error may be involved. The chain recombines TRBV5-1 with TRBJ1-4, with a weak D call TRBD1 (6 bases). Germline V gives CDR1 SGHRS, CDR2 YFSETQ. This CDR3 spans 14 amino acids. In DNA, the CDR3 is TGCGCCAGCAGATTGGACAGCCTAAATGAAAAACTGTTTTTT. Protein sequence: CASRLDSLNEKLFF.

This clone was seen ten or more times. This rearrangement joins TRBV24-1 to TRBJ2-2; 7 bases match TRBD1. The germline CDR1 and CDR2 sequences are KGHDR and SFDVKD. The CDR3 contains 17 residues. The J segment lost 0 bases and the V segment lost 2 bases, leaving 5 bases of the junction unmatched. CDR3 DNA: TGTGCCACCAGTGATTCCCGACAGGGCGCGAACACCGGGGAGCTGTTTTTT. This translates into CATSDSRQGANTGELFF.

The chain's CDR3 is CASSQGTYEQYF. The CDR3 DNA sequence: TGCGCCAGCAGCCAGGGCACCTACGAGCAGTACTTC. The J gene is TRBJ2-7, the V gene TRBV5-1; D is perhaps TRBD1 (5 bases). Per germline, CDR1 SGHRS and CDR2 YFSETQ. The CDR3 loop spans 12 amino acids. V lost 4 bases, J lost 2 bases, and 7 bases lay in between.

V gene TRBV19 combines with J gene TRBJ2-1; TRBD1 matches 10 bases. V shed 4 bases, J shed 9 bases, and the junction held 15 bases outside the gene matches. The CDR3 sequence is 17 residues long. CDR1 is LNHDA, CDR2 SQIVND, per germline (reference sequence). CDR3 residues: CASSTPHGTGVSSEQFF. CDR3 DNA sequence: TGTGCCAGTAGTACCCCACACGGGACAGGGGTTTCTAGTGAGCAGTTCTTC.

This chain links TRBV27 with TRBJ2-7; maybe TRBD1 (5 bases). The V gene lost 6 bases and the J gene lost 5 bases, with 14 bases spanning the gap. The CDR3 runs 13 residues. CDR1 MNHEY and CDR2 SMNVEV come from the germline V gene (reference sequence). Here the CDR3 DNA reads TGTGCCAGCAGCCCAGGGATCTTAGACGAGCAGTACTTC. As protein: CASSPGILDEQYF.